This TCR beta chain was captured in a study of CD8+ T cells in alopecia areata. A word on this clone: Its antigen is undetermined.

RNA, once extracted, was reverse transcribed into cDNA for use as the sequencing template. Libraries were prepared by immunoSEQ multiplex PCR; TCRdb keeps only in-frame clonotypes and omits some of them. The sample holds around 210,000 clones, 56% seen once. Findings and caveats of the study: Lesional scalp exceeded normal scalp in clonality, especially in alopecia totalis/universalis.

What was sequenced was CD8+ T cells sorted from blood. This TCR derives from a human donor in good health.

Here the CDR3 DNA reads TGTGCCAGCAGTTTCGGGGTAGATACGCAGTATTTT. Translating gives CASSFGVDTQYF. J is TRBJ2-3 and V is TRBV13, with D possibly matching TRBD2 (5 bases). Germline V gene data show CDR1 as PRHDT and CDR2 as FYEKMQ (reference sequence). V was trimmed by 6 bases and J by 5 bases, leaving 9 bases between them. The CDR3 is 12 amino acids.